This T cell receptor (beta chain) is drawn from a study of CD8+CD57+ T cells in acquired aplastic anemia. Study at large: Each DNA sample taken from sorted CD4+ and CD8+ cells came to approximately 3.2 ug on average.

CD8+CD57+ cell expansion had been shown by flow cytometry in patients chosen for sequencing. Blood sampling was performed on the patients, and none of them had received therapy by then. Investigators profiled TCR beta VDJ and CDR3 from genomic DNA template. A single record per CDR3 protein comes from TCRdb applying MiXCR to the reads. Of fewer than 250,000 distinct CDR3 sequences detected, around half appear once; the ten largest clones hold approximately 8%. A note on this clonotype: No antigen is known for it.

The CDR3 sequence is 15 residues long. Per the germline V gene, CDR1 is LNHDA and CDR2 is SQIVND (reference sequence). V lost 8 bases, J lost 0 bases, and 14 bases lay in between. Study conclusions and caveats: Sharing between patients and controls was observed for around 30 CD8+ CDR3 sequences. Patients and controls were not found to differ significantly in CD8+ Simpson's diversity.

The J gene is TRBJ1-5, the V gene TRBV19, with D possibly TRBD1 on 6 matching bases. Sequenced material: sorted CD4+, CD8+, or CD8+CD57+ T cells (not recorded which) from PBMCs. The origin of this receptor is a human donor with aplastic anemia. The CDR3 loop reads CASGTQGYSNQPQHF. CDR3 bases: TGTGCCAGTGGTACCCAGGGGTATAGCAATCAGCCCCAGCATTTT.